This T cell receptor beta chain was sequenced in a study of cytomegalovirus exposure and HLA in healthy donors. This CDR3 spans 15 amino acids. V shed 6 bases and J 4 bases; nucleotides not matched to a gene: 8. Germline V lookup: CDR1 SGDLS, CDR2 YYNGEE. This PCR relied on a set of 60 Vbeta primers and 13 Jbeta primers. Sequencing used immunoSEQ multiplex PCR; TCRdb keeps in-frame clones, though not all of them. The sample holds about 21,000 clones, around 77% seen once. The clonotype comes from a man in his fifties or sixties in good health and CMV-seronegative. The chain links TRBV9 to TRBJ2-2; 8 bases fit TRBD2. The specimen was PBMCs. This CDR3 reads CASTYSGGPTGELFF. CDR3 in DNA: TGTGCCAGCACTTACTCGGGAGGGCCCACCGGGGAGCTGTTTTTT.